These 19 T cell receptor beta chains came from one sample sequenced in a study of blood T cell repertoires in COVID-19. Sequencing used immunoSEQ multiplex PCR; TCRdb keeps in-frame clones, though not all of them. The data hold 200,000 to 300,000 clones, with 75% to 95% observed a single time. The sample consisted of peripheral blood. The source is a person aged 18 to 35 with COVID-19, enrolled during active disease.

The chain employs TRBV24-1 and TRBJ2-1; D gene uncertain. Trimming cost V 4 bases and J 6 bases, with 15 bases left between them. There are 15 residues in the CDR3. Germline loops: CDR1 KGHDR, CDR2 SFDVKD. The CDR3 loop is CATSDPDPSGNEQFF. Here the CDR3 DNA reads TGTGCCACCAGTGACCCCGACCCGTCGGGCAATGAGCAGTTCTTC.

This sequence joins TRBV6-6 and TRBJ2-2, with TRBD1 matching 7 bases. V lost 5 bases, J lost 6 bases, and 6 bases stayed unmatched. Germline V gene sequence: CDR1 MNHNY, CDR2 SVGAGI (reference sequence). The CDR3 runs to 14 residues. CDR3 amino acids: CASSRYGTAGELFF. Here the CDR3 DNA reads TGTGCCAGCAGTCGCTACGGGACAGCCGGGGAGCTGTTTTTT.

The chain is built from TRBV7-2 and TRBJ2-5; 9 bases map to TRBD2. The V gene's germline CDR1 is SGHTA and CDR2 FQGNSA. V was pared by 5 bases and J by 5 bases, with 15 bases of the junction left unmatched. The CDR3 is 17 amino acids. The CDR3 region has the DNA TGTGCCAGCAGCAAGCGCGACGGCGGGAGGGCCCCCGAGACCCAGTACTTC. It yields the protein CASSKRDGGRAPETQYF.

The rearrangement links TRBV3-1 (or the pseudogene TRBV3-2) to TRBJ2-7, with TRBD2 matching over 8 bases. Looked up from germline, CDR1 is LGHDT and CDR2 is YNNKEL (reference sequence). Germline trimming cut 4 bases from V and 6 bases from J; bases unmatched to any gene: 5. The CDR3 is 13 residues long. CDR3 nucleotide sequence: TGTGCCAGCAGCCGGATCCGGGAGGGCGAGCAGTACTTC. It yields the protein CASSRIREGEQYF.

The chain recombines TRBV21-1 with TRBJ2-2; the table calls TRBD1, which could not be checked here. TRBV21-1 is a recognized pseudogene. The length of the CDR3 is 14 residues. The DNA for the CDR3 is TGTGCCAGCAGCAGAGACAAGCCCACCGGGGAGCTGTTTTTT. Translating it yields CASSRDKPTGELFF.

A single count supports this clone. V gene TRBV19 combines with J gene TRBJ1-2; 7 bases match TRBD1. From germline, CDR1 is LNHDA and CDR2 SQIVND (reference sequence). V shed 7 bases, J shed 3 bases, and the junction held 11 bases outside the gene matches. The CDR3 covers 15 residues. The CDR3 region has the DNA TGTGCCAGTAAAGGGACAGACTTAATAGACTATGGCTACACCTTC. This encodes CASKGTDLIDYGYTF.

This sequence joins TRBV7-2 and TRBJ2-1, with TRBD2 identical over 7 bases. The V gene end was trimmed by 5 bases and the J gene end by 4 bases; junction bases not matched to a gene: 8. The CDR3 extends over 15 amino acids. CDR1 is SGHTA and CDR2 is FQGNSA in the germline V gene. The CDR3 sequence: CASSGRLAGYNEQFF. The CDR3 DNA is TGTGCCAGCAGCGGAAGACTAGCAGGGTACAATGAGCAGTTCTTC.

This chain links TRBV27 with TRBJ2-5; 8 bases line up with TRBD2. The junction had 6 bases not matched to a gene; V was cut back by 4 bases and J by 5 bases. The CDR3 runs 14 residues. Germline V CDR1 and CDR2: MNHEY, SMNVEV (reference sequence). The CDR3 loop reads CASSSLAGLETQYF. CDR3 in DNA: TGTGCCAGCAGTTCCTTAGCGGGATTGGAGACCCAGTACTTC.

The J gene is TRBJ1-2, the V gene TRBV27, with D possibly being TRBD1 (6 bases). Germline loops: CDR1 MNHEY, CDR2 SMNVEV (reference sequence). The CDR3 has 15 residues. V gave up 4 bases and J gave up 5 bases, with 17 bases separating them. The CDR3 protein is CASSSYPGGAYGYTF. In DNA, the CDR3 is TGTGCCAGCAGTTCCTACCCGGGGGGGGCTTATGGCTACACCTTC.

The J gene is TRBJ2-1, the V gene TRBV29-1; 11 nucleotides agree with TRBD2. The germline CDR1 and CDR2 sequences are SQVTM and ANQGSEA. This CDR3 is 13 amino acids long. The trim removed 4 bases at V and 7 bases at J, leaving 3 bases unmatched. CDR3 nucleotides: TGCAGCGTTGGGGGACTAGCGGTTAATGAGCAGTTCTTC. Its translation: CSVGGLAVNEQFF.

V gene TRBV4-1 combines with J gene TRBJ1-1, with a possible D match to TRBD1 (5 bases). The CDR3 has 15 residues. Trimming stripped 4 bases from V and 5 bases from J, with 17 bases between. Germline V gives CDR1 MGHRA, CDR2 YSYEKL. The CDR3 sequence: CASSRLGQEGTEAFF. CDR3 nucleotides: TGCGCCAGCAGCCGATTGGGCCAGGAGGGGACTGAAGCTTTCTTT.

The chain combines TRBV4-1 with TRBJ1-2; D is unclear. Germline-derived CDR1 and CDR2 are MGHRA and YSYEKL. The CDR3 sequence is 14 residues long. Trimming stripped 4 bases from V and 4 bases from J, with 13 bases between. The CDR3 reads CASSPPVPPYGYTF. In nucleotides, the CDR3 is TGCGCCAGCAGCCCCCCGGTTCCCCCCTATGGCTACACCTTC.

This sequence joins TRBV5-1 and TRBJ2-1; 15 nucleotides agree with TRBD2. The V segment lost 2 bases and the J segment 4 bases; nucleotides outside the gene matches: 4. Germline V gives CDR1 SGHRS, CDR2 YFSETQ. The CDR3 is 17 amino acids. CDR3 sequence (DNA): TGCGCCAGCAGCTTCGGACTAGCGGGAGGGAGTTACAATGAGCAGTTCTTC. It is translated as CASSFGLAGGSYNEQFF.

This chain joins TRBV19 and TRBJ2-3; D might be TRBD1 (6 bases). The length of the CDR3 is 16 residues. Per the germline V gene, CDR1 is LNHDA and CDR2 is SQIVND (reference sequence). Trimming took off 3 bases at V and 0 bases at J, with 13 bases between the two ends. The CDR3 DNA is TGTGCCAGTAGTATTGGGACACAGACTAGCACAGATACGCAGTATTTT. It specifies CASSIGTQTSTDTQYF.

The chain combines TRBV28 with TRBJ2-1, with D tentatively TRBD2 (6 bases). The CDR3 runs to 13 residues. CDR1 is MDHEN, CDR2 SYDVKM, per germline. The V end was cut by 2 bases, the J end by 7 bases, with 9 bases between. CDR3 sequence reads: CASSLTSGNEQFF. The CDR3, as DNA: TGTGCCAGCAGTTTAACCAGCGGGAATGAGCAGTTCTTC.

V usage is TRBV6-6 and J usage is TRBJ1-2; 8 nucleotides align to TRBD1. The CDR3 consists of 16 residues. The germline V gene has CDR1 MNHNY and CDR2 SVGAGI (reference sequence). J lost 3 bases, V lost 6 bases, and 12 bases had no gene match. The CDR3 bases are TGTGCCAGCAGACTAACCCTCGGACAGGGAGACTATGGCTACACCTTC. Translation: CASRLTLGQGDYGYTF.

The chain carries TRBV27 and TRBJ1-4; D gene uncertain. CDR3 size: 15 residues. Trimming took off 7 bases at V and 0 bases at J, with 12 bases between the two ends. Germline V gene lookup returns CDR1 MNHEY and CDR2 SMNVEV (reference sequence). The chain's CDR3 is CASKEAGPTNEKLFF. CDR3 bases: TGTGCCAGCAAGGAGGCGGGCCCAACTAATGAAAAACTGTTTTTT.

The chain is built from TRBV14 and TRBJ2-3; 13 bases are a match to TRBD2. This CDR3 contains 16 residues. Losses at the gene ends were 6 bases for V and 6 bases for J; bases not matched to a gene: 9. Germline CDR1 SGHDN, CDR2 FVKESK. CDR3 DNA sequence: TGTGCCAGCAGTTCAGGACTAGCGGGAGCTCGGGATACGCAGTATTTT. Encoded protein: CASSSGLAGARDTQYF.

The chain employs TRBV29-1 and TRBJ1-1; 9 positions match TRBD1. CDR3 length equals 14 residues. Germline V gene lookup returns CDR1 SQVTM and CDR2 ANQGSEA. V lost 3 bases and J lost 4; bases outside the gene matches: 6. CDR3 protein: CSVDPRTGATEAFF. CDR3 DNA sequence: TGCAGCGTTGATCCAAGGACAGGGGCCACTGAAGCTTTCTTT.